This T cell receptor (beta chain) appears in the sequencing data of a study of T cell responses to AZD1222 COVID-19 vaccine. CDR1 and CDR2 from the germline V gene are SGDLS and YYNGEE. The CDR3 consists of 13 residues. V lost 0 bases to trimming and J lost 4 bases, with 6 bases between them. This clone has only one observation. Sequencing was performed with immunoSEQ multiplex PCR; in TCRdb, only in-frame clones are kept and a portion is missing. Of about 88,000 clones in the sample, roughly nine tenths were seen once. This rearrangement joins TRBV9 to TRBJ2-3; D remains ambiguous. The TCR originated in an adult in good health. The sequencing here drew on peripheral blood, taken on day 0 of AZD1222 vaccination. Written as DNA, the CDR3 is TGTGCCAGCAGCGTAGGAAGCCCAGATACGCAGTATTTT. It encodes CASSVGSPDTQYF.